Sequencing of this T cell receptor (beta chain) was carried out in a study of Graves' ophthalmopathy and Graves' hyperthyroidism listed by TCRdb under 2018. Looking at the study overall: Peripheral blood was collected before any treatment was given, at the time of initial diagnosis. The study used signatures of the TCR beta repertoire to tell Graves' ophthalmopathy apart from Graves' hyperthyroidism and to predict which patients would progress to ophthalmopathy. In total, over 130 blood samples were TCR-sequenced: 40 to 45 ophthalmopathy, some 75 hyperthyroidism and about 17 hyperthyroidism-to-ophthalmopathy patients. To explore V-J signatures that distinguish ophthalmopathy from hyperthyroidism, a discovery set of about a hundred patients was enrolled, made up of roughly 41 with ophthalmopathy and 57 with stable hyperthyroidism. An independent validation cohort was composed of 18 hyperthyroidism patients and about 16 patients who later progressed from hyperthyroidism to ophthalmopathy. In six hyperthyroidism patients, the T-cell repertoire of thyroid tissue was compared with the T-cell repertoire of blood. Following sampling, methimazole starting at 30 mg daily was administered to hyperthyroidism patients, and high-dose intravenous methylprednisolone was administered to ophthalmopathy patients. The roughly 100 discovery patients were randomly divided into training and test sets at a 7:3 ratio. Summary of the overall study and its limitations: No statistical method was used to set the sample size in advance, and the investigators knew which group each participant was assigned to. In cross-validation, the 13-signature model distinguished ophthalmopathy from stable hyperthyroidism with more than 85% sensitivity and about 81% specificity, while in the test set the corresponding values were about 80% and 75%. In validation, the model predicted ophthalmopathy progression with 70.59% sensitivity and 72% to 80% specificity; approximately 12 predicted patients were CT-confirmed with GO in a median of about 6.1 months. Most of the expanded thyroid clonotypes with a frequency above 0.001 were also detected in blood, and it was suggested that the thyroid immune response may be reflected by blood repertoires.

For repertoire sequencing, TCR beta CDR3 regions were amplified from RNA transcripts. The first round of RT-PCR was done with HTBI primers and the Qiagen OneStep RT-PCR kit, and was followed by a second round of multiplex PCR, then size selection and purification. Libraries were sequenced on an Illumina HiSeq2000 using paired-end 100 bp reads. Concerning the study's data processing: SOAPnuke was used to process the reads, removing any read that contained adapters or uncalled bases, had a mean Phred below 15, or lacked an exact match to the constant primer or identifier. COPE v1.2.5 was used to merge the high-quality paired reads. Each unique nucleotide sequence was treated as a clonotype, and MiTCR v1.1 was used to align the clonotypes to the IMGT TRB V, D and J references. The analysis was limited to V-J combinations with a frequency above 0.0001, which together covered 99.2% of repertoires. For each V-J combination, a TCR clonal expansion and chaos score was defined as F50 clonal expansion divided by the chaos observed in the TCRdist matrix. Features were reduced by Welch's t-statistics and random forest to over 10 V-J combinations, which fed a naive Bayes classifier. The Morisita-Horn index was used to measure how similar the thyroid and blood repertoires were. TCRdb handled the public reads itself, with Q25 trimming in fastp and clone calling in MiXCR, and kept productive beta chains. Rows with one shared CDR3 protein collapse into an entry with the most common genes and DNA. Clone size and V and J calls follow TCRdb, not the original study. The table for this sample lists some 390,000 distinct CDR3 sequences; about 16% of them were counted only once. The leading ten clones occupy around 1.6% of the sample.

Trimming removed 5 bases from V and 1 base from J, leaving 11 bases between the germline ends. According to the germline V gene (reference sequence), CDR1 reads LNHDA and CDR2 reads SQIVND. The CDR3 contains 14 residues, cysteine and phenylalanine counted. The CDR3 DNA has 42 bases and is translated from base 1. Ophthalmopathy patients had moderately to severely active disease, Clinical Activity Score of at least 3, NOSPECS grade of at least 4, and disease duration under 3 months. Patients with other autoimmune diseases, uncontrolled infections, pregnancy or lactation were excluded from the study. Diagnosis was based on clinical symptoms, serum thyroxine, TRAb, thyroid ultrasound and orbital computed tomography. PBMCs were isolated from about 9 ml of fresh peripheral blood by Ficoll-Paque density gradient centrifugation. Trizol reagent was used to extract the total RNA, and its quality was then checked on an Agilent 2100 Bioanalyzer.

The table lists this clonotype with many counts. This clone's antigen is unknown. No base-level quality is on record; no much larger clone is a single base apart. Sequences were obtained from peripheral blood. This clonotype was sampled from a woman under 30 with Graves' ophthalmopathy. Donor details come from another sample of the same person, matched by shared clones. Recombination joined TRBV19 with TRBJ1-1, with the D gene not confidently named. The CDR3 in this case is CASSHNGGNTEAFF. The nucleotides read TGTGCCAGTAGTCATAATGGAGGGAACACTGAAGCTTTCTTT.